Below, 7 T cell receptor beta chains from the same sample are listed, as sequenced in a study of identical twins (dated by TCRdb to 2016 to 2017). The library was produced with 5' RACE. Reads for this sample came from an Illumina HiSeq 2000. TCRdb reanalyzed the raw reads on its own, using fastp at Q25 for trimming and MiXCR for clone calling, and kept in-frame beta chains. Each CDR3 protein gets just one entry, which takes the most common genes and DNA from the rows behind it. Within this sample are about 200,000 distinct CDR3 sequences, with about 10% of them counted one time only. Jointly, the top ten make up more than 8.5% of the sample. The material sequenced was memory T cells sorted from blood. The sample's cell subset or site, from its label and the paper: CD45RO+ enriched T cells. These receptors came from a man over 45 in good health.

The V call is TRBV12-3 or TRBV12-4, the J call TRBJ2-5; 14 bases align to TRBD2. Germline trimming cut 5 bases from V and 2 bases from J; bases unmatched to any gene: 4. The CDR3 spans 16 residues. This chain's CDR3 is CASSGLAGGPQETQYF. Written as DNA, the CDR3 is TGTGCCAGCAGTGGACTAGCGGGAGGACCGCAAGAGACCCAGTACTTC.

The CDR3 bases are TGTGCCAGCAGTGAAGTATGGGGGACAGGGCTATTTAACACTGAAGCTTTCTTT. Translation gives CASSEVWGTGLFNTEAFF. The V gene is TRBV6-1, the J gene TRBJ1-1, with 9 bases aligning to TRBD1. The V gene end was trimmed by 1 base and the J gene end by 2 bases; junction bases not matched to a gene: 11. Per the germline V gene, CDR1 is MNHNS and CDR2 is SASEGT. The CDR3 contains 18 residues.

The V and J genes are TRBV6-4 and TRBJ2-5; D is ambiguous. This CDR3 region has 15 residues. Trimming took off 9 bases at V and 7 bases at J, with 24 bases between the two ends. Germline-derived CDR1 and CDR2 are MRHNA and SNTAGT. The CDR3 region is CARPEWRVSLGTQYF. Here the CDR3 DNA reads TGTGCCAGACCCGAATGGCGCGTCAGCCTTGGGACCCAGTACTTC.

The chain joins TRBV20-1 to TRBJ2-1, with 7 positions matching TRBD2. Trimming cost V 8 bases and J 0 bases; bases outside gene matches: 4. Germline V gene lookup returns CDR1 DFQATT and CDR2 SNEGSKA (reference sequence). CDR3 length equals 13 residues. CDR3 bases: TGCAGTACGGAGCGGGGCTCCTACAATGAGCAGTTCTTC. Its protein product is CSTERGSYNEQFF.

The genes are TRBV20-1 and TRBJ2-1; 9 bases align to TRBD2. After removal of 0 bases from V and 9 bases from J, the junction contained 9 bases not matched to a gene. Germline CDR1 DFQATT, CDR2 SNEGSKA (reference sequence). The CDR3 covers 15 residues. CDR3 in amino acids: CSARDRLAGHIEQFF. In DNA form, the CDR3 reads TGCAGTGCTAGAGATAGGCTAGCGGGGCACATTGAGCAGTTCTTC.

In this sample, this clonotype turned up a few times. The CDR3 bases are TGTGCCAGCAGCGACAGGGTCACCGGGGAGCTGTTTTTT. Its translation is CASSDRVTGELFF. The chain links TRBV7-9 to TRBJ2-2; 7 nucleotides line up with TRBD1. The trim removed 5 bases at V and 4 bases at J, leaving 1 base unmatched. Germline-derived CDR1 and CDR2 are SEHNR and FQNEAQ (reference sequence). This CDR3 is 13 amino acids long.

The rearrangement uses TRBV20-1 and TRBJ2-1, with 10 bases aligning to TRBD2. The junction had 7 bases not matched to a gene; V was cut back by 0 bases and J by 8 bases. The V gene's germline CDR1 is DFQATT and CDR2 SNEGSKA (reference sequence). The CDR3 covers 15 residues. The CDR3 here is CSARDLLAGDDEQFF. Written as DNA, the CDR3 is TGCAGTGCTAGAGATCTGCTAGCGGGAGACGATGAGCAGTTCTTC.